This TCR beta chain was recorded in a study of cytomegalovirus exposure and HLA in healthy donors. The study, taken as a whole, reports: A previous analysis found most TCR beta V segments productive roughly 87% or roughly 30% of the time. In vitro confirmation showed three CMV-associated chains to be CMV antigen specific. In the analysis, some V segments, TRBV6-2 and TRBV6-3 included, were excluded as indistinguishable.

Looked up from germline, CDR1 is LNHDA and CDR2 is SQIVND (reference sequence). Trimming left V 7 bases short and J 6 bases short, with 15 bases between. This CDR3 has 14 residues. For this clone: The antigen is unknown.

Amplification used 60 Vbeta primers and 13 Jbeta primers. Here immunoSEQ multiplex PCR was the method, and the copy in TCRdb shows in-frame clones only, minus some. The sample carries approximately 180,000 clones, more than 75% recorded once. Sample: PBMCs. The receptor was derived from a girl under three years old in good health and CMV-seronegative. The genes are TRBV19 and TRBJ2-2; D remains ambiguous. The CDR3: CASKWLAPPGELFF. CDR3 DNA sequence: TGTGCCAGTAAATGGTTAGCCCCCCCCGGGGAGCTGTTTTTT.